What follows are 29 T cell receptor beta chains derived from one specimen sequenced in a study of T cell repertoires in cytomegalovirus infection. These receptors have no known antigen. From the reads, TCRdb called clonotypes with MiXCR, one entry per CDR3 protein. The sample yields some 320,000 distinct CDR3 sequences, about 27% seen once. Sequenced material: cultured PBMCs, taken from culture after CMV antigen stimulation. All receptors come from a human donor in good health (CMV status not recorded). Some clones in this sample may be carry-over from other donors' samples.

The genes are TRBV4-1 and TRBJ2-5; the D gene could be TRBD1 or TRBD2 (5 bases each). From germline, CDR1 is MGHRA and CDR2 YSYEKL. This CDR3 has 16 amino acids. Trimming left V 1 base short and J 1 base short, with 13 bases between. Written as DNA, the CDR3 is TGCGCCAGCAGCCAAGCGGGACCTACCCTCCAAGAGACCCAGTACTTC. This encodes CASSQAGPTLQETQYF.

This clonotype has just a few counts. J is TRBJ2-3 and V is TRBV23-1, with 11 bases identical to TRBD2. TRBV23-1 is given ORF status, its function remaining uncertain. There are 18 residues in the CDR3. The trim removed 4 bases at V and 0 bases at J, leaving 9 bases unmatched. Here the CDR3 reads CASSLTSGSGLSTDTQYF. In DNA form, the CDR3 reads TGCGCCAGCAGTCTTACTAGCGGGAGCGGATTGAGCACAGATACGCAGTATTTT.

The J gene is TRBJ2-1, the V gene TRBV7-2, with TRBD2 as a possible D gene (6 bases). The CDR3 spans 16 residues. The V gene's germline CDR1 is SGHTA and CDR2 FQGNSA. Trimming took 1 base from V and 2 from J, leaving 12 bases between them. Written as DNA, the CDR3 is TGTGCCAGCAGCTTAGAGGGAGTAGCGGCCTACAATGAGCAGTTCTTC. Translation gives CASSLEGVAAYNEQFF.

A few counts support this clonotype. V is TRBV6-1 and J is TRBJ1-1; 7 bases line up with TRBD1. The CDR3 totals 15 residues. Germline V CDR1 and CDR2: MNHNS, SASEGT. Losses at the gene ends were 6 bases for V and 1 base for J; bases not matched to a gene: 8. Here the CDR3 reads CASRIQQGKNTEAFF. The CDR3 nucleotides are TGTGCCAGCAGAATCCAACAGGGGAAGAACACTGAAGCTTTCTTT.

This chain joins TRBV7-9 and TRBJ1-1; D possibly corresponds to TRBD1 (5 bases). With 9 bases removed from V and 0 bases from J, the gap between germline ends came to 14 bases. The length of the CDR3 is 14 residues. Germline V gene sequence: CDR1 SEHNR, CDR2 FQNEAQ (reference sequence). Here the CDR3 DNA reads TGTGCCAGTGGGGGATTCATCATGAACACTGAAGCTTTCTTT. This codes for CASGGFIMNTEAFF.

The CDR3 loop reads CASSPHLGTDNEKLFF. As DNA, the CDR3 is TGTGCCAGCAGTCCGCACCTGGGGACAGATAATGAAAAACTGTTTTTT. The rearrangement joins TRBV25-1 to TRBJ1-4; 7 bases are shared with TRBD1. The CDR3 totals 16 residues. The ends lost 5 bases at V and 4 bases at J; junction bases unmatched: 10. Germline V lookup: CDR1 MGHDK, CDR2 SYGVNS.

The chain couples TRBV20-1 to TRBJ2-7; possible D gene TRBD1, 6 bases. CDR1 is DFQATT and CDR2 is SNEGSKA in the germline V gene (reference sequence). There are 13 residues in the CDR3. V lost 0 bases to trimming and J lost 2 bases, with 8 bases between them. CDR3 DNA: TGCAGTGCTAGAGAAGAGGGGGCCTACGAGCAGTACTTC. It yields the protein CSAREEGAYEQYF.

J is TRBJ2-2 and V is TRBV7-2; D possibly uses TRBD1 or TRBD2 (6 bases each). In germline, CDR1 is SGHTA, CDR2 FQGNSA. V was shortened by 5 bases and J by 2 bases, with 18 bases between the two germline ends. This CDR3 spans 17 amino acids. The CDR3 spells CASSPLRGPTNTGELFF. The CDR3 nucleotides are TGTGCCAGCAGCCCGTTACGGGGGCCTACTAACACCGGGGAGCTGTTTTTT.

This clonotype was seen many times. The chain combines TRBV7-2 with TRBJ1-1; possibly TRBD1 for D (5 bases). The CDR3 is 15 residues long. The V and J ends lost 6 bases and 1 base respectively, with 15 bases between them. In germline, CDR1 is SGHTA, CDR2 FQGNSA. The CDR3 spells CASRRGTNKNTEAFF. CDR3 DNA: TGTGCCAGCAGGCGTGGGACGAACAAGAACACTGAAGCTTTCTTT.

The V call is TRBV7-3, the J call TRBJ2-5; perhaps D is TRBD1 or TRBD2 (6 bases each). Germline-derived CDR1 and CDR2 are SGHTA and FQGTGA. The CDR3 spans 16 residues. The ends were cut back, 0 bases at V and 1 base at J, with 12 bases in the middle. CDR3: CASSLTGGGIQETQYF. CDR3 DNA sequence: TGTGCCAGCAGCTTAACGGGGGGCGGGATCCAAGAGACCCAGTACTTC.

This sequence joins TRBV6-1 and TRBJ2-3; no clear D gene. The V end was cut by 0 bases, the J end by 2 bases, with 12 bases between. This CDR3 is 16 amino acids long. The V gene's germline CDR1 is MNHNS and CDR2 SASEGT. The CDR3: CASSEAVVYHTDTQYF. The CDR3 region has the DNA TGTGCCAGCAGTGAAGCCGTGGTCTATCACACAGATACGCAGTATTTT.

This clonotype has ten or more counts. The rearrangement joins TRBV7-2 to TRBJ2-5, with D unresolved. This CDR3 has 15 residues. Trimming removed 3 bases from V and 3 bases from J, with 14 bases in between. CDR1 and CDR2 from the germline V gene are SGHTA and FQGNSA. This chain's CDR3 is CASSLISRMKETQYF. The CDR3 DNA sequence: TGTGCCAGCAGCTTGATTAGCAGAATGAAAGAGACCCAGTACTTC.

The sample holds a few counts of this clonotype. The genes are TRBV27 and TRBJ2-2; TRBD2 matches 11 bases. J lost 7 bases, V lost 2 bases, and 12 bases had no gene match. CDR1 and CDR2 from the germline V gene are MNHEY and SMNVEV (reference sequence). The CDR3 runs to 18 residues. Here the CDR3 DNA reads TGTGCCAGCAGTTTACTTTCCCTAGCGGGAGGAAGAGTCGGGGAGCTGTTTTTT. Its protein product is CASSLLSLAGGRVGELFF.

V usage is TRBV9 and J usage is TRBJ2-3, with 7 bases fitting TRBD2. Trimming removed 3 bases from V and 2 bases from J; junction bases left unmatched: 9. Per the germline V gene, CDR1 is SGDLS and CDR2 is YYNGEE. The CDR3 extends over 16 amino acids. CDR3 in DNA: TGTGCCAGCAGCGCCTATGGGACTACCCCCACAGATACGCAGTATTTT. This sequence encodes CASSAYGTTPTDTQYF.

The chain uses TRBV19 and TRBJ1-5; D call uncertain. Trimming left V 1 base short and J 6 bases short, with 4 bases between. Germline loops: CDR1 LNHDA, CDR2 SQIVND (reference sequence). The length of the CDR3 is 12 residues. The DNA of the CDR3 is TGTGCCAGTAGTATAGTTGGTCAGCCCCAGCATTTT. Residues: CASSIVGQPQHF.

V gene TRBV7-8 combines with J gene TRBJ2-4, with a possible D match to TRBD1 (5 bases). Trimming removed 1 base at V and 5 bases at J, with 6 bases between. The CDR3 is 13 amino acids. Per the germline V gene, CDR1 is SGHVS and CDR2 is FQNEAQ. The CDR3: CASSLETENIQYF. CDR3 DNA: TGTGCCAGCAGCTTAGAGACAGAAAACATTCAGTACTTC. The whole variable domain, filled in from reference TRBV7-8 and TRBJ2-4, reads GAGVSQSPRYKVAKRGQDVALRCDPISGHVSLFWYQQALGQGPEFLTYFQNEAQLDKSGLPSDRFFAERPEGSVSTLKIQRTQQEDSAVYLCASSLETENIQYFGAGTRLSVL.

The V call is TRBV12-3 or TRBV12-4, the J call TRBJ2-3; TRBD1 matches at 7 bases. The CDR3 is 15 residues long. Trimming took 6 bases from V and 0 from J; bases not matched to a gene: 6. The CDR3 loop reads CASRSLTGSTDTQYF. CDR3 DNA sequence: TGTGCCAGCAGGTCTCTGACAGGGAGCACAGATACGCAGTATTTT.

The chain has TRBV28 and TRBJ1-1, with D possibly matching TRBD1 (5 bases). The CDR3 is 20 residues long. The ends were cut back, 2 bases at V and 1 base at J, with 26 bases in the middle. Germline lookup yields CDR1 MDHEN and CDR2 SYDVKM. The CDR3 coding sequence is TGTGCCAGCAGTTTAGGGTTCGGGGGGAGGCCGCCCGCCGCGAACACTGAAGCTTTCTTT. Amino acid sequence: CASSLGFGGRPPAANTEAFF.

This clonotype was recorded a few times. The chain carries TRBV14 and TRBJ2-3; 10 bases align to TRBD2. CDR1 and CDR2 from the germline V gene are SGHDN and FVKESK. This CDR3 has 13 residues. V lost 10 bases to trimming and J lost 3 bases; unmatched junction nucleotides: 4. The CDR3 here is CATSGGFTDTQYF. DNA for the CDR3: TGTGCCACTAGCGGGGGTTTTACAGATACGCAGTATTTT.

The chain recombines TRBV27 with TRBJ2-7; 7 positions agree with TRBD1. CDR3 size: 13 residues. Germline V lookup: CDR1 MNHEY, CDR2 SMNVEV (reference sequence). J was trimmed by 2 bases and V by 5 bases; bases with no gene match: 3. The CDR3 region is CASSLRGPYEQYF. CDR3 nucleotide sequence: TGTGCCAGCAGTCTAAGGGGGCCCTACGAGCAGTACTTC.

This clonotype has at least ten counts. This chain joins TRBV7-8 and TRBJ2-2; 7 bases agree with TRBD2. CDR1 and CDR2 from the germline V gene are SGHVS and FQNEAQ. The CDR3 runs 14 residues. The trim removed 5 bases at V and 5 bases at J, leaving 5 bases unmatched. CDR3 DNA: TGTGCCAGCAGCCCGACTAGCTTAACCGGGGAGCTGTTTTTT. It codes for CASSPTSLTGELFF.

This clonotype was counted a few times. The chain couples TRBV4-2 to TRBJ1-6; perhaps TRBD1 as D (5 bases). The V and J ends lost 0 bases and 10 bases respectively, with 13 bases between them. The CDR3 has 15 residues. Germline CDR1 LGHNA, CDR2 YNFKEQ. The CDR3 DNA reads as TGTGCCAGCAGCCAAGATTTGAGGGGTCGCTCACCCCTCCACTTT. This codes for CASSQDLRGRSPLHF.

The chain joins TRBV19 to TRBJ1-3, with 8 bases fitting TRBD1. The germline V gene encodes CDR1 LNHDA and CDR2 SQIVND (reference sequence). The CDR3 extends over 15 amino acids. The V and J ends lost 3 bases and 0 bases, in that order; junction bases with no gene match: 1. The CDR3 region has the DNA TGTGCCAGTAGTATGGACAGGGACTCTGGAAACACCATATATTTT. Translation: CASSMDRDSGNTIYF.

The chain uses TRBV29-1 and TRBJ2-3, with no clear D. Trimming took off 4 bases at V and 6 bases at J, with 5 bases between the two ends. Germline V gene data show CDR1 as SQVTM and CDR2 as ANQGSEA. This CDR3 is built from 10 residues. CDR3 nucleotide sequence: TGCAGCGTTGCTTCCGATACGCAGTATTTT. Amino acid sequence: CSVASDTQYF.

The gene calls are TRBV7-8 and TRBJ1-3; D gene uncertain. CDR3 length: 15 amino acids. V lost 5 bases and J 0 bases, leaving 11 bases between the germline ends. The germline V gene has CDR1 SGHVS and CDR2 FQNEAQ. Here the CDR3 DNA reads TGTGCCAGCAGCCAAACGAGGAGCTCTGGAAACACCATATATTTT. Translating it yields CASSQTRSSGNTIYF. Complete variable domain (other parts from reference TRBV7-8 and TRBJ1-3): GAGVSQSPRYKVAKRGQDVALRCDPISGHVSLFWYQQALGQGPEFLTYFQNEAQLDKSGLPSDRFFAERPEGSVSTLKIQRTQQEDSAVYLCASSQTRSSGNTIYFGEGSWLTVV.

This clonotype was counted only a few times. V and J are TRBV7-6 and TRBJ2-7, with 9 bases fitting TRBD2. Germline CDR1 and CDR2: SGHVS and FNYEAQ. CDR3 size: 15 residues. V lost 5 bases, J lost 2 bases, and 7 bases stayed unmatched. CDR3 DNA sequence: TGTGCCAGCAGCATTTCCGGGACTAGCACCTACGAGCAGTACTTC. This codes for CASSISGTSTYEQYF. The full variable domain, with the rest looked up from reference TRBV7-6 and TRBJ2-7, is GAGVSQSPRYKVTKRGQDVALRCDPISGHVSLYWYRQALGQGPEFLTYFNYEAQQDKSGLPNDRFSAERPEGSISTLTIQRTEQRDSAMYRCASSISGTSTYEQYFGPGTRLTVT.

CDR3 DNA: TGCAGTGCTAGGGCGAATCTGGGGGCAAATGAGCAGTTCTTC. Protein: CSARANLGANEQFF. The rearrangement uses TRBV20-1 and TRBJ2-1, with TRBD1 as a possible D gene (6 bases). CDR3 length equals 14 residues. The germline gives CDR1 DFQATT, CDR2 SNEGSKA (reference sequence). V was trimmed by 3 bases and J by 7 bases, leaving 16 bases between them.

This chain connects TRBV18 to TRBJ1-1; 7 bases are shared with TRBD1. This CDR3 contains 14 residues. In germline, CDR1 is KGHSH, CDR2 LQKENI. Trimming cost V 5 bases and J 3 bases; bases outside gene matches: 6. DNA for the CDR3: TGTGCCAGCTCATCCCCAGACAGGGACACTGAAGCTTTCTTT. This codes for CASSSPDRDTEAFF.

This clonotype came up a few times. The chain combines TRBV6-6 with TRBJ2-7, with D maybe TRBD2 (6 bases). The V end was cut by 6 bases, the J end by 3 bases, with 12 bases between. Germline CDR1 and CDR2: MNHNY and SVGAGI (reference sequence). This CDR3 is built from 13 residues. CDR3 sequence (DNA): TGTGCCAGCAGGCCCGGGACTTTCTACGAGCAGTACTTC. Translated, it gives CASRPGTFYEQYF.